These 29 T cell receptor beta chains share one sample of origin, sequenced in a study of TIL therapy for anti-PD-1-resistant metastatic lung cancer. The libraries were made with immunoSEQ v3. Produced via immunoSEQ multiplex PCR; TCRdb's table is partial and in-frame only. This table has approximately 45,000 clones, 70% to 85% appearing once. The time point was: pre-treatment sample, taken before nivolumab and TIL therapy. Specimen: blood, collected at baseline. The origin of the receptors is a man aged 65 to 79 with non-small cell lung cancer.

Note on this clone: A clone one base away is much larger, so this may be a read error. This rearrangement joins TRBV7-3 to TRBJ2-3; the D is unclear. The V end lost 5 bases, the J end lost 2 bases, and 5 bases lay between the germline ends. Looked up from germline, CDR1 is SGHTA and CDR2 is FQGTGA. The CDR3 covers 12 residues. CDR3 bases: TGTGCCAGCAGCCTAGACACAGATACGCAGTATTTT. It yields the protein CASSLDTDTQYF. The whole variable domain, remainder taken from reference TRBV7-3 and TRBJ2-3, is GAGVSQTPSNKVTEKGKYVELRCDPISGHTALYWYRQSLGQGPEFLIYFQGTGAADDSGLPNDRFFAVRPEGSVSTLKIQRTERGDSAVYLCASSLDTDTQYFGPGTRLTVL.

CDR3 region: CASSPRTGASTGSYNEQFF. CDR3 coding DNA: TGCGCCAGCAGCCCACGGACAGGGGCGTCGACGGGCTCCTACAATGAGCAGTTCTTC. V is TRBV4-1 and J is TRBJ2-1; 9 bases are a match to TRBD1. Unmatched junction bases numbered 13, after V lost 4 bases and J lost 0 bases. The V gene's germline CDR1 is MGHRA and CDR2 YSYEKL. The CDR3 spans 19 residues.

This clone was detected a few times. This chain links TRBV6-6 with TRBJ1-2, with a possible D match to TRBD1 (6 bases). The length of the CDR3 is 13 residues. With 5 bases removed from V and 2 bases from J, the gap between germline ends came to 9 bases. The germline V gene has CDR1 MNHNY and CDR2 SVGAGI (reference sequence). The CDR3 spells CASSPQGNYGYTF. The CDR3 DNA reads as TGTGCCAGCAGTCCCCAGGGGAACTATGGCTACACCTTC.

This clone turned up a few times. This chain links TRBV14 with TRBJ1-1; D is undetermined. Germline V gene data show CDR1 as SGHDN and CDR2 as FVKESK. V gave up 4 bases and J gave up 1 base, with 10 bases separating them. This CDR3 region has 14 residues. CDR3 bases: TGTGCCAGCAGCCCCCAAGGAGCGAACACTGAAGCTTTCTTT. Amino acid sequence: CASSPQGANTEAFF.

The chain carries TRBV19 and TRBJ2-1, with D possibly being TRBD2 (5 bases). Germline lookup yields CDR1 LNHDA and CDR2 SQIVND (reference sequence). This CDR3 spans 14 amino acids. V lost 0 bases, J lost 6 bases, and 9 bases lay in between. The CDR3 reads CASSIDTTSNEQFF. CDR3 in DNA: TGTGCCAGTAGTATAGACACAACTAGCAATGAGCAGTTCTTC.

This clone was counted only a few times. This chain connects TRBV6-6 to TRBJ1-3; no reliable D call. The CDR3 consists of 15 residues. The germline gives CDR1 MNHNY, CDR2 SVGAGI (reference sequence). Trimming cost V 6 bases and J 0 bases, with 12 bases left between them. For the CDR3, the DNA is TGTGCCAGCAGCGTGGACGGAGGCTCTGGAAACACCATATATTTT. It encodes CASSVDGGSGNTIYF.

The V gene is TRBV28, the J gene TRBJ1-5, with a tentative D call TRBD1 (5 bases). CDR1 and CDR2 from the germline V gene are MDHEN and SYDVKM. V was shortened by 3 bases and J by 7 bases, with 19 bases between the two germline ends. CDR3 length equals 16 residues. CDR3: CASSLGAPGGEQPQHF. In DNA form, the CDR3 reads TGTGCCAGCAGTTTGGGTGCCCCTGGGGGGGAGCAGCCCCAGCATTTT. The variable domain in full, with the rest retrieved from reference TRBV28 and TRBJ1-5, is DVKVTQSSRYLVKRTGEKVFLECVQDMDHENMFWYRQDPGLGLRLIYFSYDVKMKEKGDIPEGYSVSREKKERFSLILESASTNQTSMYLCASSLGAPGGEQPQHFGDGTRLSIL.

The V gene is TRBV7-2, the J gene TRBJ1-2, with TRBD1 identical over 10 bases. The germline V gene encodes CDR1 SGHTA and CDR2 FQGNSA. The CDR3 runs 14 residues. V trimming: 1 base; J trimming: 7 bases; junction bases outside the gene matches: 3. The CDR3 loop reads CASSLGQGAGGYTF. DNA for the CDR3: TGTGCCAGCAGCTTAGGACAGGGGGCGGGTGGCTACACCTTC.

The J gene is TRBJ2-2, the V gene TRBV18; D is possibly TRBD2 (5 bases). The CDR3 is made up of 14 amino acids. V was pared by 3 bases and J by 4 bases, with 9 bases between. In germline, CDR1 is KGHSH, CDR2 LQKENI. The CDR3 region is CASSPGVRTGELFF. For the CDR3, the DNA is TGTGCCAGCTCACCGGGAGTGCGCACCGGGGAGCTGTTTTTT.

V is TRBV6-5 and J is TRBJ1-2; perhaps TRBD1 as D (6 bases). The germline V gene has CDR1 MNHEY and CDR2 SVGAGI. This CDR3 is built from 14 residues. The germline V and J ends were trimmed by 6 bases and 0 bases, with 11 bases remaining between them. The CDR3 loop reads CASSRDKSNYGYTF. The CDR3 bases are TGTGCCAGCAGCCGGGACAAATCTAACTATGGCTACACCTTC.

This rearrangement joins TRBV6-5 to TRBJ2-3; the D gene is possibly TRBD2 (5 bases). The V gene's germline CDR1 is MNHEY and CDR2 SVGAGI. Trimming stripped 2 bases from V and 5 bases from J, with 8 bases between. The CDR3 consists of 13 residues. The CDR3 DNA is TGTGCCAGCAGTTACAAGGCGGGAGATACGCAGTATTTT. Its translation: CASSYKAGDTQYF.

This clone has only a few counts. This chain connects TRBV5-1 to TRBJ2-7, with TRBD1 matching 7 bases. Germline-derived CDR1 and CDR2 are SGHRS and YFSETQ. Losses at the gene ends were 0 bases for V and 3 bases for J; bases not matched to a gene: 3. CDR3 length equals 14 residues. The CDR3 nucleotides are TGCGCCAGCAGCTTGGGGGGACAGAACTACGAGCAGTACTTC. It yields the protein CASSLGGQNYEQYF.

The rearrangement joins TRBV9 to TRBJ2-3, with a weak D call TRBD2 (5 bases). This CDR3 comprises 15 residues. V lost 0 bases and J 1 base, leaving 9 bases between the germline ends. Per germline, CDR1 SGDLS and CDR2 YYNGEE. The CDR3 DNA is TGTGCCAGCAGCGTAGGTGGGAGTGGCACAGATACGCAGTATTTT. Protein product: CASSVGGSGTDTQYF.

V and J are TRBV2 and TRBJ1-1; tentative D call: TRBD1 (5 bases). V was shortened by 4 bases and J by 1 base, with 10 bases between the two germline ends. From germline, CDR1 is SNHLY and CDR2 FYNNEI. The CDR3 has 14 amino acids. The CDR3 loop reads CASSVLTGNTEAFF. The CDR3 nucleotides read TGTGCCAGCAGTGTTCTTACAGGGAACACTGAAGCTTTCTTT.

This clone was recorded only once. The V call is TRBV5-1, the J call TRBJ1-1; D ambiguous. Germline CDR1 SGHRS, CDR2 YFSETQ. The V end was cut by 4 bases, the J end by 1 base, with 8 bases between. The CDR3 has 13 residues. The CDR3 nucleotides are TGCGCCAGCAGCCCCGGAGGGAACACTGAAGCTTTCTTT. Protein sequence: CASSPGGNTEAFF.

The chain uses TRBV6-1 and TRBJ2-5; 11 bases map to TRBD2. V dropped 2 bases and J dropped 2; count of bases not matched to a gene: 7. The CDR3 is made up of 17 amino acids. Germline assignment: CDR1 MNHNS and CDR2 SASEGT. In DNA, the CDR3 is TGTGCCAGCAGTGAAAGTCTAGCGGGAGGATTTCAAGAGACCCAGTACTTC. Protein: CASSESLAGGFQETQYF.

The genes are TRBV6-9 and TRBJ1-4, with 11 positions matching TRBD1. Germline values: CDR1 MNHGY, CDR2 SVAAGI. V lost 4 bases to trimming and J lost 5 bases; unmatched junction nucleotides: 6. This CDR3 has 16 residues. This CDR3 is CASSSGTGGSNEKLFF. CDR3 sequence (DNA): TGTGCCAGCAGTTCCGGGACAGGGGGTTCGAATGAAAAACTGTTTTTT.

The chain recombines TRBV28 with TRBJ2-7; TRBD1 matches 9 bases. V lost 5 bases and J lost 2; bases outside the gene matches: 10. CDR1 is MDHEN, CDR2 SYDVKM, per germline. This CDR3 has 16 residues. This CDR3 is CASSPEKYRGPYEQYF. CDR3 in DNA: TGTGCCAGCAGTCCTGAGAAGTACAGGGGGCCCTACGAGCAGTACTTC.

The chain recombines TRBV19 with TRBJ1-5; no firm D call. CDR1 and CDR2 (germline): LNHDA, SQIVND (reference sequence). Trimming shortened V by 3 bases and J by 2 bases, and 11 bases separated the two germline ends. The CDR3 is 15 amino acids. In DNA form, the CDR3 reads TGTGCCAGTAGTATTGGGGAGACGGGCAATCAGCCCCAGCATTTT. Protein: CASSIGETGNQPQHF.

The chain is built from TRBV19 and TRBJ2-1, with 9 bases identical to TRBD1. V shed 4 bases, J shed 3 bases, and the junction held 7 bases outside the gene matches. The CDR3 is 16 amino acids. CDR1 is LNHDA and CDR2 is SQIVND in the germline V gene (reference sequence). The CDR3 nucleotides are TGTGCCAGTAGTAGGGGCGGGACAGGGAGCTACAATGAGCAGTTCTTC. It translates to CASSRGGTGSYNEQFF.

This clone was detected only a few times. The chain joins TRBV9 to TRBJ2-3; unclear D gene. Germline lookup yields CDR1 SGDLS and CDR2 YYNGEE. The V and J ends lost 0 bases and 3 bases respectively, with 2 bases between them. The CDR3 totals 12 residues. The CDR3: CASSVGTDTQYF. The CDR3 bases are TGTGCCAGCAGCGTAGGGACAGATACGCAGTATTTT.

This sequence joins TRBV7-2 and TRBJ2-3, with D unresolved. Germline V CDR1 and CDR2: SGHTA, FQGNSA. The V end lost 2 bases, the J end lost 6 bases, and 6 bases lay between the germline ends. This CDR3 comprises 12 residues. The DNA of the CDR3 is TGTGCCAGCAGCTTATATGGGGATACGCAGTATTTT. Protein sequence: CASSLYGDTQYF.

The V call is TRBV6-5, the J call TRBJ1-1; TRBD1 agrees at 9 bases. With V trimmed by 2 bases and J by 0 bases, 1 base remained unmatched. This CDR3 comprises 15 residues. The germline CDR1 and CDR2 sequences are MNHEY and SVGAGI. CDR3 in DNA: TGTGCCAGCAGTTACGACAGGGGGATGAACACTGAAGCTTTCTTT. Protein product: CASSYDRGMNTEAFF.

This sequence joins TRBV12-1 and TRBJ2-1; the table's D call, TRBD2, has no DNA check behind it. TRBV12-1 is a recognized pseudogene. The CDR3 contains 13 residues. The DNA for the CDR3 is TGTGCCAGCAGCTTTGAAATTAACAATGAGCAGTTCTTC. Amino acid sequence: CASSFEINNEQFF.

J is TRBJ1-1 and V is TRBV18; TRBD1 is a possible D gene (5 bases). Trimming shortened V by 2 bases and J by 1 base, and 11 bases separated the two germline ends. Germline assignment: CDR1 KGHSH and CDR2 LQKENI. CDR3 length equals 15 residues. The CDR3 DNA sequence: TGTGCCAGCTCACCAAACATAGGGGAGAACACTGAAGCTTTCTTT. This translates into CASSPNIGENTEAFF. Filled out from reference TRBV18 and TRBJ1-1, the complete variable domain reads NAGVMQNPRHLVRRRGQEARLRCSPMKGHSHVYWYRQLPEEGLKFMVYLQKENIIDESGMPKERFSAEFPKEGPSILRIQQVVRGDSAAYFCASSPNIGENTEAFFGQGTRLTVV.

The gene calls are TRBV9 and TRBJ2-3; the D gene is possibly TRBD1 (6 bases). V dropped 3 bases and J dropped 5 bases, with 19 bases sitting between them. The CDR3 spans 16 residues. Germline V gene sequence: CDR1 SGDLS, CDR2 YYNGEE. The CDR3 region has the DNA TGTGCCAGCAGCGCCCACCTTCACAGGGAAGAAGATACGCAGTATTTT. Translation gives CASSAHLHREEDTQYF.

This chain uses TRBV19 with TRBJ2-5; a weak D match, TRBD2 (5 bases). V was pared by 4 bases and J by 5 bases, with 20 bases between. Looked up from germline, CDR1 is LNHDA and CDR2 is SQIVND (reference sequence). This CDR3 is 16 amino acids long. As DNA, the CDR3 is TGTGCCAGTAGTAACACAGCTCGAGGGATCCGGGAGACCCAGTACTTC. It specifies CASSNTARGIRETQYF.

This chain joins TRBV2 and TRBJ2-1; TRBD1 aligns across 7 bases. Trimming cost V 10 bases and J 1 base; bases outside gene matches: 7. The germline CDR1 and CDR2 sequences are SNHLY and FYNNEI. There are 14 residues in the CDR3. The CDR3 here is CATLQGTSYNEQFF. The DNA of the CDR3 is TGTGCCACCCTACAGGGGACGTCCTACAATGAGCAGTTCTTC.

This clone was observed a few times. J is TRBJ1-6 and V is TRBV6-5; 7 bases map to TRBD1. V shed 6 bases and J 5 bases; nucleotides not matched to a gene: 4. Germline CDR1 is MNHEY and CDR2 is SVGAGI. The CDR3 has 14 residues. The CDR3 reads CASSYGTDNSPLHF. The CDR3 DNA reads as TGTGCCAGCAGCTATGGGACAGATAATTCACCCCTCCACTTT.